The 17 T cell receptor beta chains in this list originate from one sample, sequenced in a study of cytomegalovirus exposure and HLA in healthy donors. Primers for the PCR totalled 60 Vbeta and 13 Jbeta. Produced via immunoSEQ multiplex PCR; TCRdb's table is partial and in-frame only. The sample has over 150,000 clones, 80% seen once; the top ten hold 1%. The sequenced sample consisted of PBMCs. These receptors came from a woman in her forties or fifties in good health and CMV-seropositive.

The V gene is TRBV7-2, the J gene TRBJ2-1; TRBD1 aligns across 12 bases. In germline, CDR1 is SGHTA, CDR2 FQGNSA. J was trimmed by 11 bases and V by 5 bases; bases with no gene match: 7. The CDR3 is made up of 14 amino acids. In nucleotides, the CDR3 is TGTGCCAGCAGCCCCGGGACAGGGGGCCAGCAGCAGTTCTTC. This encodes CASSPGTGGQQQFF.

Details on this clone: Germline and junction disagree at one end, which may indicate a read error. The rearrangement links TRBV7-9 to TRBJ1-2; 9 bases match TRBD1. The CDR3 length is 16 residues. Germline V lookup: CDR1 SEHNR, CDR2 FQNEAQ (reference sequence). The CDR3 loop reads CSSSLGGTGRSVGYTF. The CDR3, as DNA: TGTTCCAGCAGCTTAGGGGGGACAGGGAGGTCGGTTGGCTACACCTTC.

This clone was detected a few times. The chain recombines TRBV15 with TRBJ1-1, with D uncertain. CDR3 length equals 12 residues. Trimming took off 6 bases at V and 1 base at J, with 6 bases between the two ends. Per the germline V gene, CDR1 is LNHNV and CDR2 is YYDKDF (reference sequence). As DNA, the CDR3 is TGTGCCACCAGTGTCCAGAACACTGAAGCTTTCTTT. Protein: CATSVQNTEAFF. The entire variable domain, with the rest obtained from reference TRBV15 and TRBJ1-1, is as follows: DAMVIQNPRYQVTQFGKPVTLSCSQTLNHNVMYWYQQKSSQAPKLLFHYYDKDFNNEADTPDNFQSRRPNTSFCFLDIRSPGLGDTAMYLCATSVQNTEAFFGQGTRLTVV.

This sequence joins TRBV7-9 and TRBJ2-7, with D tentatively TRBD2 (6 bases). The CDR3 spans 13 residues. Germline values: CDR1 SEHNR, CDR2 FQNEAQ (reference sequence). The V end was cut by 5 bases, the J end by 5 bases, with 13 bases between. In DNA, the CDR3 is TGTGCCAGCAGCCCACGGGGAGGCCACGAGCAGTACTTC. As protein: CASSPRGGHEQYF.

The V and J genes are TRBV6-4 and TRBJ2-2; D perhaps matches TRBD1 (5 bases). V lost 6 bases, J lost 1 base, and 6 bases lay in between. The CDR3 has 13 residues. CDR1 is MRHNA and CDR2 is SNTAGT in the germline V gene. The CDR3 here is CASRTENTGELFF. Here the CDR3 DNA reads TGTGCCAGCAGGACAGAGAACACCGGGGAGCTGTTTTTT.

For the CDR3, the DNA is TGCGCCAGCAGCCAAGATTTGACCCTAGGTTCACCCCTCCACTTT. It codes for CASSQDLTLGSPLHF. The chain uses TRBV4-3 and TRBJ1-6; no clear D gene. Per the germline V gene, CDR1 is LGHNA and CDR2 is YSLEER. The CDR3 extends over 15 amino acids. V was clipped by 0 bases and J by 9 bases, with 12 bases between them.

J is TRBJ1-5 and V is TRBV19; D gene unclear. Germline CDR1 and CDR2: LNHDA and SQIVND (reference sequence). This CDR3 spans 14 amino acids. Trimming removed 6 bases from V and 4 bases from J, with 13 bases in between. The CDR3 DNA reads TGTGCCAGTAGCCCAGGACGGAGGAATCAGCCCCAGCATTTT. This gives the protein CASSPGRRNQPQHF.

The chain combines TRBV19 with TRBJ2-3; TRBD1 matches 7 bases. The CDR3 extends over 15 amino acids. The germline CDR1 and CDR2 sequences are LNHDA and SQIVND (reference sequence). Unmatched junction bases numbered 4, after V lost 3 bases and J lost 1 base. Written as DNA, the CDR3 is TGTGCCAGTAGTATCCCGGGGACAGGCACAGATACGCAGTATTTT. As protein: CASSIPGTGTDTQYF.

The chain joins TRBV6-5 to TRBJ2-7; weak D call: TRBD1 (6 bases). V was clipped by 6 bases and J by 2 bases, with 14 bases between them. The CDR3 covers 14 residues. From germline, CDR1 is MNHEY and CDR2 SVGAGI. The CDR3 sequence is CASSPSRGTYEQYF. The CDR3 bases are TGTGCCAGCAGCCCCTCTAGGGGGACCTACGAGCAGTACTTC.

This clone was seen only a few times. The chain couples TRBV7-9 to TRBJ2-2; no clear D. The CDR3 extends over 16 amino acids. V lost 1 base, J lost 6 bases, and 15 bases lay in between. Germline V lookup: CDR1 SEHNR, CDR2 FQNEAQ (reference sequence). The CDR3 DNA sequence: TGTGCCAGCAGCTTAGTTCGGTCCAGGCCCCCCGGGGAGCTGTTTTTT. Translating gives CASSLVRSRPPGELFF.

The V gene is TRBV6-4, the J gene TRBJ2-1; maybe TRBD2 (6 bases). This CDR3 has 14 amino acids. V lost 0 bases, J lost 3 bases, and 6 bases lay in between. Germline CDR1 is MRHNA and CDR2 is SNTAGT. The CDR3 nucleotides are TGTGCCAGCAGTGACTCGACTAGCTACAATGAGCAGTTCTTC. Residues: CASSDSTSYNEQFF.

V and J are TRBV5-4 and TRBJ1-2; 9 bases align to TRBD1. The germline CDR1 and CDR2 sequences are SGHNT and YYREEE (reference sequence). The CDR3 loop spans 13 amino acids. The ends lost 4 bases at V and 6 bases at J; junction bases unmatched: 4. In DNA, the CDR3 is TGTGCCAGCAGCACAAGGACAGGGGATGGCTACACCTTC. This encodes CASSTRTGDGYTF.

V gene TRBV29-1 combines with J gene TRBJ1-6; 10 positions match TRBD1. Germline CDR1 is SQVTM and CDR2 is ANQGSEA. V dropped 6 bases and J dropped 7; count of bases not matched to a gene: 9. This CDR3 comprises 15 residues. CDR3 bases: TGCAGCGTCGCCGGGACAGGGGATCCCAATTCACCCCTCCACTTT. Translating gives CSVAGTGDPNSPLHF. The full variable domain, its missing parts supplied by reference TRBV29-1 and TRBJ1-6, is SAVISQKPSRDICQRGTSLTIQCQVDSQVTMMFWYRQQPGQSLTLIATANQGSEATYESGFVIDKFPISRPNLTFSTLTVSNMSPEDSSIYLCSVAGTGDPNSPLHFGNGTRLTVT.

This clone was seen a few times. This chain joins TRBV6-5 and TRBJ1-1; TRBD1 matches 9 bases. CDR3 length equals 15 residues. CDR1 MNHEY and CDR2 SVGAGI come from the germline V gene. V lost 2 bases to trimming and J lost 2 bases; unmatched junction nucleotides: 3. The CDR3 sequence: CASSYRGQGNTEAFF. The CDR3 region has the DNA TGTGCCAGCAGTTACCGGGGACAGGGTAACACTGAAGCTTTCTTT.

This clone was picked up one time. The J gene is TRBJ2-7, the V gene TRBV6-6; D possibly corresponds to TRBD1 (5 bases). V lost 6 bases, J lost 4 bases, and 10 bases lay in between. The CDR3 is 12 amino acids. Germline V CDR1 and CDR2: MNHNY, SVGAGI (reference sequence). CDR3 loop: CASSRTLYEQYF. CDR3 DNA: TGTGCCAGCAGCCGGACACTATACGAGCAGTACTTC.

The chain combines TRBV5-1 with TRBJ2-1; 12 positions match TRBD2. CDR1 is SGHRS, CDR2 YFSETQ, per germline. J lost 8 bases, V lost 2 bases, and 20 bases had no gene match. The CDR3 is 20 residues long. Written as DNA, the CDR3 is TGCGCCAGCAGCTTCCGAAGGACTAGCGGGACCCCGAGAAAAGAGTATGAGCAGTTCTTC. It codes for CASSFRRTSGTPRKEYEQFF.

The rearrangement uses TRBV11-2 and TRBJ2-4, with D possibly TRBD2 on 6 matching bases. The V gene lost 1 base and the J gene lost 0 bases, with 13 bases spanning the gap. This CDR3 is built from 17 residues. Germline-derived CDR1 and CDR2 are SGHAT and FQNNGV. For the CDR3, the DNA is TGTGCCAGCAGCTTAGCTCGGGGGACCGAAGCCAAAAACATTCAGTACTTC. Translated, it gives CASSLARGTEAKNIQYF.